Listed here is a single T cell receptor (beta chain). Antigen specificity is unknown. This entry belongs to a study of OX40 agonist ivuxolimab in advanced cancers. Study-wide context: Three patients showed partial responses: one hepatocellular carcinoma and two cutaneous melanoma cases.

Sequenced by immunoSEQ multiplex PCR; TCRdb stores in-frame clones only, minus some. This sample has roughly 99,000 clones; 85% to 95% occur once, and the top ten carry roughly 1.1%. This CDR3 is built from 15 residues. From germline, CDR1 is SGHNT and CDR2 YENEEA. V dropped 3 bases and J dropped 3; count of bases not matched to a gene: 4. Study results and caveats: Circulating CD4+ and CD8+ T cells showed clonal expansion by week 6 at 0.1 to 3.0 mg/kg. The investigators did not determine what antigen specificity the expanded peripheral T cells had.

The clonotype comes from an adult with an advanced solid tumor such as melanoma, head and neck, liver or kidney cancer. This chain connects TRBV11-3 to TRBJ2-1; 8 positions match TRBD1. The specimen comprised CD4+ or CD8+ T cells sorted from blood, sampled in a trial of the OX40 agonist ivuxolimab. This chain's CDR3 is CASSFGTGVYNEQFF. CDR3 DNA sequence: TGTGCCAGCAGCTTCGGGACAGGAGTCTACAATGAGCAGTTCTTC.